This TCR beta chain was identified during a study of T-cell reconstitution after alpha-beta-depleted transplantation in children. Study outcomes and limitations: A year had passed since transplant, and T-cell counts and diversity by then came mostly from newly produced T cells. Surviving thymic progenitors and recipient T cells were the source of high TCRbeta diversity at day 60 in some patients. Reportedly, only several hundred clones from non-depleted graft cells drove alpha-beta T-cell counts at about two months.

The V gene's germline CDR1 is SGHKS and CDR2 YYEKEE (reference sequence). V lost 3 bases and J lost 0, with 14 bases in between. This CDR3 has 16 amino acids. On this clonotype: Antigen specificity is unknown.

Researchers prepared the TCRbeta library using unique molecular identifiers, the study reports. TCRdb reanalysed the PCR reads using MiXCR and keeps one entry per CDR3 protein. Of 800,000 to 1,000,000 distinct CDR3 sequences detected, around 30% appear once; the ten largest clones hold roughly 28%. The source of this sequence is a boy in the first two years of life who had a stem cell transplant for SCID, so the T cells may come from the graft donor. Sequenced material: PBMCs, mostly from graft donor cells, taken 360 days after TCRalphabeta/CD19-depleted stem cell transplant. The V call is TRBV5-5, the J call TRBJ2-3, with D possibly TRBD2 on 6 matching bases. CDR3 sequence (DNA): TGTGCCAGCAGCTCGCTCGGGGGTCTGAGCACAGATACGCAGTATTTT. This sequence encodes CASSSLGGLSTDTQYF.